The TCR beta chain described here comes from a study of T cell responses to AZD1222 COVID-19 vaccine. Study conclusions and caveats: Mapped onto spike, vaccine-associated CD4 TCRs spanned it and were dominant at 160-218 and 743-854.

Trimming took 6 bases from V and 5 from J; bases not matched to a gene: 12. This CDR3 spans 15 amino acids. Germline loops: CDR1 MNHEY, CDR2 SVGAGI. Sequencing used immunoSEQ multiplex PCR; TCRdb keeps in-frame clones, though not all of them. The sample shows some 130,000 clones, 88% of them seen only once. Concerning this clone itself: What it recognizes is unknown.

This clonotype originated in an adult in good health. The specimen was peripheral blood, collected on day 0 of AZD1222 vaccination. The chain has TRBV6-5 and TRBJ2-7; TRBD2 matches 8 bases. The CDR3 DNA reads TGTGCCAGCAGACCTAGGACAGCGGGGGTTAACGAGCAGTACTTC. Translation gives CASRPRTAGVNEQYF.